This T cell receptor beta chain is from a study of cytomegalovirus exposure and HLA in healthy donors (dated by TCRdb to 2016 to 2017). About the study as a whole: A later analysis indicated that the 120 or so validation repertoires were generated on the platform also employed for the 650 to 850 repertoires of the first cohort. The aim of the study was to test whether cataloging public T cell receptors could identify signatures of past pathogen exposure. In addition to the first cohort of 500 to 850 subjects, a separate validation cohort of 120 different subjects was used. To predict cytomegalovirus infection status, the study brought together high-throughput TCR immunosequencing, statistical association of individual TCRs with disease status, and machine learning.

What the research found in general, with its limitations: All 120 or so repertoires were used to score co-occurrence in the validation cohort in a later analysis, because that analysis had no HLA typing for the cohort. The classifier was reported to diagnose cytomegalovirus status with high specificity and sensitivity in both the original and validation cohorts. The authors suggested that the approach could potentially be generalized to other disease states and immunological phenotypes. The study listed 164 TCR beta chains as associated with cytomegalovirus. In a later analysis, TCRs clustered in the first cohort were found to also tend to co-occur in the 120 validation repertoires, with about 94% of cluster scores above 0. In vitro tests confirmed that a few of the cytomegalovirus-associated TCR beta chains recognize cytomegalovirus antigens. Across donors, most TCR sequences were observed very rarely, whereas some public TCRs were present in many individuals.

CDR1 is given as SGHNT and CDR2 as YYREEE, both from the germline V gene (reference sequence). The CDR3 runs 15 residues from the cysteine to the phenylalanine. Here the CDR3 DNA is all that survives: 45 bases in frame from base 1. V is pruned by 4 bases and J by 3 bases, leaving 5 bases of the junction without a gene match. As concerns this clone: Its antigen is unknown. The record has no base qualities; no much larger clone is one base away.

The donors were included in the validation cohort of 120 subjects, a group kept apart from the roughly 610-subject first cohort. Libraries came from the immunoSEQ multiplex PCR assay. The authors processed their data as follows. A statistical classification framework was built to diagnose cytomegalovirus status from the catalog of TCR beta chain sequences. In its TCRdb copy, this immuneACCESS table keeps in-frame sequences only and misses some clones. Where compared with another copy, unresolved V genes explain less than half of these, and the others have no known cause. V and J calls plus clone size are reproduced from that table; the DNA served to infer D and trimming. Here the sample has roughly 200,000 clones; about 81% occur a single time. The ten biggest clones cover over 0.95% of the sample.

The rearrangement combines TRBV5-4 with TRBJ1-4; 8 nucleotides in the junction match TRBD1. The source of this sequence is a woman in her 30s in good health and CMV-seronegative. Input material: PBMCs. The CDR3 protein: CASSNLQGANEKLFF. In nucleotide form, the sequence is TGTGCCAGCAGCAACCTACAGGGGGCTAATGAAAAACTGTTTTTT.